What follows describes a single T cell receptor (beta chain). The target antigen is unknown. The CDR3 is made up of 12 amino acids. CDR1 and CDR2 from the germline V gene are DFQATT and SNEGSKA (reference sequence). V was cut by 5 bases and J by 9 bases, with 14 bases left in between. The entry originates in a study of blood T cells in healthy people across ages. Study-level points and caveats: Donors of long life had a larger count of naive CD4+ cells and greater diversity than aged donors. Age advanced and TCR beta diversity per million T cells fell, roughly linearly.

Isolation of PBMCs gave at least 7 million cells per sample. A sample-barcoded 5' primer and a J-beta primer mix were used in a second PCR of about 6 to 11 cycles. From each sample, at least 2.5 million paired-end reads containing CDR3 were obtained. TCRdb redid the calling of the 5' RACE reads with MiXCR, one entry per CDR3 protein. The sample yields around 780,000 distinct CDR3 sequences, 45% to 70% seen once. The chain combines TRBV20-1 with TRBJ2-1; D perhaps matches TRBD2 (5 bases). The receptor comes from a man aged 40-49 years in good health. The sample consisted of blood. CDR3 residues: CSASTTYGEQFF. DNA of the CDR3: TGCAGTGCTTCGACTACTTACGGTGAGCAGTTCTTC.